Below, one TCR beta chain is given with its context. This record comes from a study of naive and memory T cell subsets. Treatment indicated: skin biopsy from PPD injection site in Mantoux-positive individual. The library had UMIs added by 3' ligation of an oligonucleotide to TCR cDNA. Ligated cDNA underwent four rounds of PCR with nested alpha and beta constant region primers and SP2. Each CDR3 protein gets one entry after TCRdb re-called the UMI-ligation and nested PCR reads with MiXCR. The sample has 35,000 to 40,000 distinct CDR3 sequences; about 11% are singletons. Here the sequenced sample was skin, taken from a tuberculin skin test site. The receptor was isolated from an adult in good health.

The CDR3, as DNA: TGTGCCAGCAGGGACTGGGACAGGGGGCTCCAAGAGACCCAGTACTTC. Protein sequence: CASRDWDRGLQETQYF. The genes are TRBV28 and TRBJ2-5; 12 positions match TRBD1. Germline-derived CDR1 and CDR2 are MDHEN and SYDVKM. V was clipped by 6 bases and J by 1 base; unmatched bases: 6. This CDR3 region has 16 residues.